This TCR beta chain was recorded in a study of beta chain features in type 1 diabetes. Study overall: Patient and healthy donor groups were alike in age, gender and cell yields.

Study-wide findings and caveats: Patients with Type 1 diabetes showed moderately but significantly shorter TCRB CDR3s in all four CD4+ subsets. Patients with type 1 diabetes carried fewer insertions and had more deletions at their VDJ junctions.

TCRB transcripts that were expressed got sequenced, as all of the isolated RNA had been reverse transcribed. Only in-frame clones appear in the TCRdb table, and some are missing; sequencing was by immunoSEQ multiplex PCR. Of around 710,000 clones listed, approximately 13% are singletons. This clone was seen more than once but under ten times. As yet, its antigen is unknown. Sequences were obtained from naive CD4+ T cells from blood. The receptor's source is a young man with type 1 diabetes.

This chain's CDR3 is CASSLGNQLPDEQYF. The DNA for the CDR3 is TGTGCCAGCAGCTTAGGCAATCAACTCCCCGACGAGCAGTACTTC. This chain links TRBV13 with TRBJ2-7, with no clear D. The V end lost 0 bases, the J end lost 5 bases, and 14 bases lay between the germline ends. Germline V gives CDR1 PRHDT, CDR2 FYEKMQ (reference sequence). The CDR3 totals 15 residues.